This TCR beta chain was sequenced in a study of patients and donors after allogeneic stem cell transplantation. This clonotype was counted a few times. In TCRdb, the RT-PCR reads were re-called with MiXCR into one record per CDR3 protein. The repertoire holds about 960,000 distinct CDR3 sequences, roughly 18% seen once, with 5% to 6.5% in the top ten. Trimming shortened V by 1 base and J by 0 bases, and 13 bases separated the two germline ends. The CDR3 extends over 16 amino acids. Germline values: CDR1 LNHNV, CDR2 YYDKDF (reference sequence). The receptor was isolated from a human donor who was either an allogeneic HSCT recipient or a stem cell or donor lymphocyte infusion donor (not recorded which). It is not recorded whose cells these are; they may come from a transplant donor. Sequenced input: blood, either unsorted or a sorted T cell fraction (not recorded which). The chain employs TRBV15 and TRBJ2-7, with D maybe TRBD1 (6 bases). DNA of the CDR3: TGTGCCACCAGCAGAGGGACCGGGACACTCTCCTACGAGCAGTACTTC. Translating it yields CATSRGTGTLSYEQYF.